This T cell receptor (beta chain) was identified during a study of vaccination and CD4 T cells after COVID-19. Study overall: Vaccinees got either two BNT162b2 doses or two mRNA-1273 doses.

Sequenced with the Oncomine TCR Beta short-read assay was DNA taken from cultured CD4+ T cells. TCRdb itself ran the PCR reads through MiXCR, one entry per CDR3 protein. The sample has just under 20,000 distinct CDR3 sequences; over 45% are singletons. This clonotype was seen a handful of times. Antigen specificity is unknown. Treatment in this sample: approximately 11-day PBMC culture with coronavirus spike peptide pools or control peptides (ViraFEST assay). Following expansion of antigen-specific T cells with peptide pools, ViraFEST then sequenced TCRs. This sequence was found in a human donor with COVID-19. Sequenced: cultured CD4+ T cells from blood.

CDR3 amino acids: CASSLTDTQYF. The CDR3 nucleotides are TGTGCCAGCAGCTTAACAGATACGCAGTATTTT. This chain joins TRBV7-9 and TRBJ2-3, with D hard to call. The V gene's germline CDR1 is SEHNR and CDR2 FQNEAQ (reference sequence). V lost 2 bases and J 3 bases, leaving 0 bases between the germline ends. The CDR3 has 11 amino acids.